These T cell receptor beta chains were read from a single sample in a study of T cells in localized non-small cell lung cancer. The assay was immunoSEQ multiplex PCR, and TCRdb's table has in-frame clones only and misses some. The table has 86,000 or so clones, about four fifths seen once; the top ten hold approximately 3%. The source was peripheral blood, collected before any cancer treatment. These receptors were collected from a man between 40 and 70 years old with stage I lung adenocarcinoma. CDR3s include the opening cysteine and the closing phenylalanine or tryptophan. The order of the fields is D gene, clone size, J gene, V gene, CDR3 DNA, CDR3 protein. D genes are given only for firm matches. Size is stated for part of the rows, as once, few or many counts, or as a class when the clone is expanded.

TRBD1,NA,TRBJ1-3,TRBV9,TGTGCCAGCAGCCAGGGGGACTCTGGAAACACCATATATTTT,CASSQGDSGNTIYF
NA,NA,TRBJ1-5,TRBV12-2,TGTGCAAGTCGCTTAGCCTTACAAGCTATGGGACAGGGGGCGCGAAATCAGCCCCAGCATTTT,CASRLALQAMGQGARNQPQHF
NA,once,TRBJ2-3,TRBV25-1,TGTGCCAGCAGTGAACGGGGCGGGACAGATACGCAGTATTTT,CASSERGGTDTQYF
NA,few,TRBJ1-3,TRBV14,TGTGCCAGCAGCCAAAGACGGAGTTCTGGAAACACCATATATTTT,CASSQRRSSGNTIYF
TRBD1,NA,TRBJ2-7,TRBV15,TGTGCCACCAGCAGAGGCCCGACAGGGGGTAACGAGCAGTACTTC,CATSRGPTGGNEQYF
NA,NA,TRBJ1-2,TRBV30,TGTGCCTGGAGTTCGGAGGCTACCTATGGCTACACCTTC,CAWSSEATYGYTF
TRBD2,NA,TRBJ2-7,TRBV28,TGTGCCAGCTGCTCTCCTGGGACTAGCGGGAGTTTGAGCTCCTACGAGCAGTACTTC,CASCSPGTSGSLSSYEQYF
NA,NA,TRBJ2-3,TRBV6-6,TGTGCCATCCTACGAGAAGATACGCAGTATTTT,CAILREDTQYF
NA,NA,TRBJ2-7,TRBV2,TGTGCCAGCAAGAGAATCCTGGGGTATTCCGAGGGAGAGCGCTACGAGCAGTACTTC,CASKRILGYSEGERYEQYF
NA,NA,TRBJ2-1,TRBV23-1,TGCGCCAGCAGTCAGCTTCTAGTGACGGTTGGGCGGGGCAATGAGCAGTTCTTC,CASSQLLVTVGRGNEQFF
TRBD2,NA,TRBJ2-1,TRBV6-6,TGTGCCAGCAGTTACAGGGCTAGCGGGACTGAGCAGTTCTTC,CASSYRASGTEQFF
NA,NA,TRBJ2-1,TRBV7-2,TGTGCCAGCAGCACTTCGGCTCGGCGGGGCTACAATGAGCAGTTCTTC,CASSTSARRGYNEQFF